This TCR beta chain was retrieved from a study of cytomegalovirus exposure and HLA in healthy donors. CDR1 SNHLY and CDR2 FYNNEI come from the germline V gene. J gave up 4 bases and V 2 bases, and 6 bases lay outside the gene matches. The CDR3 consists of 15 residues. PCR amplification relied on 60 Vbeta primers (plus 13 Jbeta primers). TCRdb's copy holds only in-frame clones and misses some; the assay was immunoSEQ multiplex PCR. The sample shows over 200,000 clones, more than 60% of them seen only once. This sequence was found in a woman aged 55-69 years in good health and CMV-seropositive. V gene TRBV2 combines with J gene TRBJ1-2, with TRBD1 identical over 8 bases. Source material: PBMCs. CDR3 in DNA: TGTGCCAGCAGTGAACGTCGGCAGGGGGCCTATGGCTACACCTTC. It codes for CASSERRQGAYGYTF.